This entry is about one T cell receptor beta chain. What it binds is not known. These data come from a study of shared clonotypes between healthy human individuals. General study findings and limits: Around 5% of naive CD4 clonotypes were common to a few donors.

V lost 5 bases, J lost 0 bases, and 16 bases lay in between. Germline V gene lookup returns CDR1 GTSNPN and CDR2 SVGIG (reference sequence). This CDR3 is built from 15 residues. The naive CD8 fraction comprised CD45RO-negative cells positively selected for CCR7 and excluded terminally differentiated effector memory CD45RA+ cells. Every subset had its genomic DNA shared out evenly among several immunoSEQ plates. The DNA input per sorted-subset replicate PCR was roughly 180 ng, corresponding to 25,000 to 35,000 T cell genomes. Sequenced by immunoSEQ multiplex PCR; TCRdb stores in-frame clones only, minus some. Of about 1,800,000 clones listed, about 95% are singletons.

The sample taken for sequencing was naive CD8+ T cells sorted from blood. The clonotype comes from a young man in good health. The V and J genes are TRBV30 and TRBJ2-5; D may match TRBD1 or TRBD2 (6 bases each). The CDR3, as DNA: TGTGCCTGGGGGGGGCCTCCGTCGTACCAAGAGACCCAGTACTTC. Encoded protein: CAWGGPPSYQETQYF.